These T cell receptor beta chains were read from a single sample in a study of human T cells and chemical hapten exposure. From the RACE reads, TCRdb called clonotypes with MiXCR, one entry per CDR3 protein. The sample lists 180,000 or so distinct CDR3 sequences; more than 14% were seen once. The sample in question was whole blood, obtained in connection with sensitization to the hapten diphenylcyclopropenone (DPC). The receptor set was obtained from a woman aged 25 to 39 with alopecia areata. Some clones in this sample may be carry-over from other donors' samples. The conserved cysteine and the conserved F or W are not part of the CDR3 here.

>TRBV4-2|TRBJ1-1
ASSQTEKNAEAF
>TRBV5-6|TRBJ1-5
ASSWGQGWDQPQH
>TRBV29-1|TRBJ2-7
SGSSRAVSYEQY
>TRBV29-1|TRBJ2-6
SVESARGISGANVLT
>TRBV12-3/TRBV12-4|TRBJ2-2
ASGIQVSIGELF
>TRBV4-2|TRBJ2-2
ASSQDRSKGELF
>TRBV4-1|TRBJ2-3
ASSQGRLAGATDTQY
>TRBV7-2|TRBJ1-6
ASVSGTDNSPLH
>TRBV10-2|TRBJ2-3
ASSDRGTDTQY
>TRBV6-5|TRBJ1-1
ASSRSRTGSEAF
>TRBV7-6|TRBJ1-6
ASSLGVEGQNSPLH
>TRBV30|TRBJ1-3
AWANRGGGNTIY
>TRBV18|TRBJ2-4
ASSPPGLSDDIQY
>TRBV6-5|TRBJ2-7
ASSRDPFYEQY
>TRBV29-1|TRBJ1-2
SVDTGDLRGYT
>TRBV28|TRBJ2-1
ASSPRLAGVNEQF
>TRBV6-5|TRBJ1-5
ASSPGTGGYQPQH
>TRBV15|TRBJ2-1
ATSRDRGYEQF
>TRBV4-3|TRBJ2-7
ASSQFLGQGSYEQY
>TRBV6-6|TRBJ1-5
ASTSGPDQPQH
>TRBV27|TRBJ1-1
ASSRGRQAF
>TRBV28|TRBJ2-3
ASRGRRGTTDTQY
>TRBV9|TRBJ2-1
ASSPRSDLKQF
>TRBV19|TRBJ2-3
ASSGGTADTQY
>TRBV20-1|TRBJ2-1
SATRLAGDHNEQF
>TRBV5-1|TRBJ1-2
ASSLVGEDGYT
>TRBV29-1|TRBJ1-1
SSKGLTNTEAF
>TRBV30|TRBJ1-1
AWSVQLNTEAF
>TRBV20-1|TRBJ1-1
SAAGGSVTSSTEAF